This T cell receptor (beta chain) was documented in a study of cytomegalovirus exposure and HLA in healthy donors. Broader study findings: Later analysis associated a missense DCLRE1C variant with TCR beta V- and J-gene trimming.

To note about this clone: The antigen is unknown.

A multiplex PCR was run with 60 Vbeta primers and 13 Jbeta primers. The assay was immunoSEQ multiplex PCR, and TCRdb's table has in-frame clones only and misses some. The sample holds 150,000 to 200,000 clones, under 90% seen once. The sequence came from a man aged 30 to 39 in good health and CMV-seropositive. Specimen: PBMCs.

Here the CDR3 reads CASRLPGTGGHNEQFF. The CDR3 bases are TGTGCCAGCAGGCTCCCGGGGACAGGGGGCCACAATGAGCAGTTCTTC. The V and J genes are TRBV7-9 and TRBJ2-1; 12 positions agree with TRBD1. The germline V gene encodes CDR1 SEHNR and CDR2 FQNEAQ (reference sequence). The CDR3 runs to 16 residues. The J segment lost 5 bases and the V segment lost 6 bases, leaving 8 bases of the junction unmatched. Complete variable domain (other parts from reference TRBV7-9 and TRBJ2-1): DTGVSQNPRHKITKRGQNVTFRCDPISEHNRLYWYRQTLGQGPEFLTYFQNEAQLEKSRLLSDRFSAERPKGSFSTLEIQRTEQGDSAMYLCASRLPGTGGHNEQFFGPGTRLTVL.